The 12 T cell receptor beta chains below all came from one sample that was sequenced in a study of Ad26.COV2.S vaccination and SARS-CoV-2 variants. Libraries were prepared by immunoSEQ multiplex PCR; TCRdb keeps only in-frame clonotypes and omits some of them. The data contain 410,000 or so clones, more than 80% of them singletons. Treatment: around 19 received Ad26.COV2.S at low or high dose, single or two shots; roughly five received placebo; per-sample allocation not given. Sample collection was performed on day 63 after the first vaccine or placebo injection. Sequences were derived from peripheral blood, sampled in a trial of Ad26.COV2.S vaccine versus placebo. Receptor source: a person aged 18-60 years who received the Ad26.COV2.S COVID-19 vaccine or a placebo.

V is TRBV29-1 and J is TRBJ1-2; TRBD1 might be the D (6 bases). The V end was cut by 6 bases, the J end by 0 bases, with 11 bases between. Germline CDR1 reads SQVTM; CDR2 reads ANQGSEA. The CDR3 sequence is 13 residues long. CDR3 loop: CSVRGGSNYGYTF. The DNA of the CDR3 is TGCAGCGTGCGAGGGGGATCTAACTATGGCTACACCTTC.

The chain links TRBV7-8 to TRBJ1-1; D might be TRBD1 (6 bases). Trimming shortened V by 4 bases and J by 1 base, and 7 bases separated the two germline ends. There are 13 residues in the CDR3. CDR1 SGHVS and CDR2 FQNEAQ come from the germline V gene. The CDR3 is CASSSQGNTEAFF. CDR3 nucleotide sequence: TGTGCCAGCAGCTCACAGGGGAACACTGAAGCTTTCTTT.

This clone was recorded once. The chain is built from TRBV19 and TRBJ1-2; D gene uncertain. The CDR3 loop spans 13 amino acids. V lost 1 base, J lost 4 bases, and 7 bases lay in between. Germline values: CDR1 LNHDA, CDR2 SQIVND (reference sequence). The CDR3 here is CASSIGSIYGYTF. The CDR3 DNA follows: TGTGCCAGTAGTATAGGGTCTATCTATGGCTACACCTTC.

J is TRBJ2-7 and V is TRBV3-1 (or the pseudogene TRBV3-2); no firm D call. The CDR3 is 13 amino acids. V lost 3 bases and J 1 base, leaving 7 bases between the germline ends. In germline, CDR1 is LGHDT, CDR2 YNNKEL (reference sequence). CDR3 amino acids: CASSHWDSYEQYF. The CDR3, as DNA: TGTGCCAGCAGCCACTGGGATTCCTACGAGCAGTACTTC.

J is TRBJ2-5 and V is TRBV6-5; a possible D gene is TRBD1 (5 bases). Germline V gene sequence: CDR1 MNHEY, CDR2 SVGAGI. V gave up 6 bases and J gave up 5 bases, with 19 bases separating them. The CDR3 has 15 residues. The CDR3 DNA is TGTGCCAGCAGCCATACCAGGGTCTTAGGGGAGACCCAGTACTTC. Translating gives CASSHTRVLGETQYF.

This chain uses TRBV2 with TRBJ2-2; a weak D match, TRBD1 (7 bases). The CDR3 covers 17 residues. The V and J ends lost 6 bases and 5 bases respectively, with 22 bases between them. CDR1 and CDR2 (germline): SNHLY, FYNNEI. The DNA for the CDR3 is TGTGCCAGCAGCCTTAGAGGCAGGGGGAGGTTAACCGGGGAGCTGTTTTTT. This codes for CASSLRGRGRLTGELFF.

This sequence joins TRBV6-5 and TRBJ1-1; the D gene is possibly TRBD1 (5 bases). From germline, CDR1 is MNHEY and CDR2 SVGAGI. The V and J ends lost 2 bases and 1 base respectively, with 8 bases between them. CDR3 length equals 14 residues. In DNA form, the CDR3 reads TGTGCCAGCAGTTACCCCACAGGGAACACTGAAGCTTTCTTT. The encoded protein is CASSYPTGNTEAFF.

This chain connects TRBV9 to TRBJ1-1; D is unclear. This CDR3 region has 14 residues. CDR1 is SGDLS and CDR2 is YYNGEE in the germline V gene. V was cut by 4 bases and J by 3 bases, with 13 bases left in between. DNA for the CDR3: TGTGCCAGCAGCCCCGCTTGGTTGGACACTGAAGCTTTCTTT. Translating gives CASSPAWLDTEAFF.

V usage is TRBV6-2 or TRBV6-3 and J usage is TRBJ2-7, with D possibly being TRBD2 (6 bases). The CDR3 has 15 amino acids. Looked up from germline, CDR1 is MNHEY and CDR2 is SVGEGT. The ends were cut back, 6 bases at V and 0 bases at J, with 15 bases in the middle. Here the CDR3 DNA reads TGTGCCAGCAGCCGAACCGGGACTTACTCCTACGAGCAGTACTTC. Its protein is CASSRTGTYSYEQYF.

The chain has TRBV7-2 and TRBJ2-7; TRBD2 matches at 9 bases. This CDR3 has 16 amino acids. CDR1 SGHTA and CDR2 FQGNSA come from the germline V gene. With V trimmed by 5 bases and J by 0 bases, 8 bases remained unmatched. In DNA, the CDR3 is TGTGCCAGCAGCCCGTATAGCGGGAGAGTCTCCTACGAGCAGTACTTC. Residues: CASSPYSGRVSYEQYF.

The genes are TRBV25-1 and TRBJ2-1; D call uncertain. Germline CDR1 is MGHDK and CDR2 is SYGVNS. The CDR3 runs to 14 residues. The ends were cut back, 0 bases at V and 0 bases at J, with 3 bases in the middle. As DNA, the CDR3 is TGTGCCAGCAGTGAATACAGCTCCTACAATGAGCAGTTCTTC. It yields the protein CASSEYSSYNEQFF. The entire variable domain, with the rest obtained from reference TRBV25-1 and TRBJ2-1, is as follows: EADIYQTPRYLVIGTGKKITLECSQTMGHDKMYWYQQDPGMELHLIHYSYGVNSTEKGDLSSESTVSRIRTEHFPLTLESARPSHTSQYLCASSEYSSYNEQFFGPGTRLTVL.

V usage is TRBV12-3 or TRBV12-4 and J usage is TRBJ2-5; D not resolved. Trimming cost V 4 bases and J 0 bases, with 6 bases left between them. This CDR3 region has 13 residues. CDR3 loop: CASSYTYQETQYF. In DNA, the CDR3 is TGTGCCAGCAGTTATACGTACCAAGAGACCCAGTACTTC.